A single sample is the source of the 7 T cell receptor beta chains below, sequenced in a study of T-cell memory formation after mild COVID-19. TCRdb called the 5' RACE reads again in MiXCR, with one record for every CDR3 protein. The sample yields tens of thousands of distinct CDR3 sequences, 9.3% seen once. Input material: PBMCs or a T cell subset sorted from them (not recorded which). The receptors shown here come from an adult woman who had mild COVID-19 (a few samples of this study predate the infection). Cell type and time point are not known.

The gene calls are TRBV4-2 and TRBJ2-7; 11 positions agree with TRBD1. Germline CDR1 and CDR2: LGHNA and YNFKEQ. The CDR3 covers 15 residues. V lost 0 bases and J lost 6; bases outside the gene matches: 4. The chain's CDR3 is CASSQDQGQGVEQYF. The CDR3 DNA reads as TGTGCCAGCAGCCAAGATCAGGGACAGGGGGTCGAGCAGTACTTC.

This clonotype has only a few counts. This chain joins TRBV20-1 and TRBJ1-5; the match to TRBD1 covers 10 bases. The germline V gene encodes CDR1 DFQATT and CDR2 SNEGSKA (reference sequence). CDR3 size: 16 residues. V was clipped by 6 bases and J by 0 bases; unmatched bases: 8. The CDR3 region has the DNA TGCAGTGCCGGACAGGGGGTTGTGAGTAGCAATCAGCCCCAGCATTTT. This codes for CSAGQGVVSSNQPQHF.

The CDR3 is CASGTSGGNNEQFF. In nucleotides, the CDR3 is TGCGCCAGCGGGACTAGCGGGGGCAACAATGAGCAGTTCTTC. This chain connects TRBV5-1 to TRBJ2-1; TRBD2 matches at 14 bases. The CDR3 totals 14 residues. V shed 7 bases, J shed 5 bases, and the junction held 2 bases outside the gene matches. CDR1 SGHRS and CDR2 YFSETQ come from the germline V gene.

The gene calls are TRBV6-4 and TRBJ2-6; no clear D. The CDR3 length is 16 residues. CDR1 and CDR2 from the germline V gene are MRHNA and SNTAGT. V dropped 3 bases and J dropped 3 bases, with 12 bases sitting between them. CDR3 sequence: CASSDFITGGANVLTF. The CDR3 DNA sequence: TGTGCCAGCAGTGATTTCATTACCGGTGGGGCCAACGTCCTGACTTTC.

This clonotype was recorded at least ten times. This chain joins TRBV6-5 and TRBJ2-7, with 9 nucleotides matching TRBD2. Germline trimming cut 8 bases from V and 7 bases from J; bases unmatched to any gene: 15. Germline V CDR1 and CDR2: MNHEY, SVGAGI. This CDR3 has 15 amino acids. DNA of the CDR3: TGTGCCAGCGGAATTCTAGCGGGATCTATGCGGGAGCAGTACTTC. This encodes CASGILAGSMREQYF.

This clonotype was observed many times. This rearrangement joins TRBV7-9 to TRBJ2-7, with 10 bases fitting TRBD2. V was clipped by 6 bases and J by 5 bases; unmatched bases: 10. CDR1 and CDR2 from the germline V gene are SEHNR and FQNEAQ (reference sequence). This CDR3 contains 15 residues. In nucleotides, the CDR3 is TGTGCCAGCAGGAAAGCGGGAGGGCCCCCGGACGAGCAGTACTTC. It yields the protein CASRKAGGPPDEQYF. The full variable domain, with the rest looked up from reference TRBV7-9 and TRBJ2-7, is DTGVSQNPRHKITKRGQNVTFRCDPISEHNRLYWYRQTLGQGPEFLTYFQNEAQLEKSRLLSDRFSAERPKGSFSTLEIQRTEQGDSAMYLCASRKAGGPPDEQYFGPGTRLTVT.

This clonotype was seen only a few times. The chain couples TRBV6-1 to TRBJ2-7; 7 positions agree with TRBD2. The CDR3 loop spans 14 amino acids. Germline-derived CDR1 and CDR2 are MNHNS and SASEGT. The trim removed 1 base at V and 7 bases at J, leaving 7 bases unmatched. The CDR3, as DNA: TGTGCCAGCAGTGAAGGTAGTAGCGGGTATGAGCAGTACTTC. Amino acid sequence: CASSEGSSGYEQYF.